Presented here are 32 T cell receptor beta chains from one specimen sequenced in a study of CD8 T cells in Susac syndrome. Random hexamers were used to reverse transcribe an amount of about 0.45 to 1 ug RNA. TCRdb analysed the immunoSEQ multiplex PCR reads with MiXCR anew, one entry per CDR3 protein. The sample yields around 140,000 distinct CDR3 sequences, more than 85% seen once. The specimen was CD4+ T cells from PBMCs. The receptors shown here come from a human donor with Susac syndrome.

This chain joins TRBV11-2 and TRBJ2-1, with a tentative D call TRBD2 (6 bases). Germline CDR1 is SGHAT and CDR2 is FQNNGV. The CDR3 has 15 amino acids. V gave up 3 bases and J gave up 3 bases, with 12 bases separating them. The CDR3 protein is CASSFPGGVYNEQFF. The CDR3, as DNA: TGTGCCAGCAGCTTTCCCGGGGGAGTCTACAATGAGCAGTTCTTC.

V usage is TRBV10-3 and J usage is TRBJ2-7, with 8 bases that match TRBD2. Trimming removed 4 bases from V and 0 bases from J; junction bases left unmatched: 8. This CDR3 has 16 residues. Per germline, CDR1 ENHRY and CDR2 SYGVKD. CDR3 sequence reads: CAISGSERESSYEQYF. The CDR3 DNA reads as TGTGCCATCAGTGGGTCTGAGCGGGAGAGCTCCTACGAGCAGTACTTC.

The rearrangement joins TRBV30 to TRBJ1-5; no reliable D call. This CDR3 comprises 14 residues. Germline loops: CDR1 GTSNPN, CDR2 SVGIG (reference sequence). V was cut by 0 bases and J by 5 bases, with 11 bases left in between. The CDR3 is CAWSVRGSYQPQHF. CDR3 sequence (DNA): TGTGCCTGGAGTGTACGAGGGAGTTATCAGCCCCAGCATTTT.

The gene calls are TRBV7-2 and TRBJ2-3; D may be TRBD1 or TRBD2 (5 bases each). The CDR3 consists of 15 residues. V was pared by 2 bases and J by 5 bases, with 14 bases between. Per germline, CDR1 SGHTA and CDR2 FQGNSA. DNA for the CDR3: TGTGCCAGCAGCTTATGGGGCGGGCCGGGAGATACGCAGTATTTT. This encodes CASSLWGGPGDTQYF.

The chain employs TRBV20-1 and TRBJ2-7; TRBD1 matches at 12 bases. CDR3 length: 14 residues. V lost 5 bases, J lost 6 bases, and 8 bases stayed unmatched. The germline CDR1 and CDR2 sequences are DFQATT and SNEGSKA (reference sequence). CDR3 sequence: CSAVPGQGAGEQYF. The CDR3 nucleotides are TGCAGTGCTGTACCGGGACAGGGGGCGGGCGAGCAGTACTTC.

The sample holds one count of this clonotype. The rearrangement links TRBV5-1 to TRBJ2-1, with 8 bases fitting TRBD2. Germline CDR1 and CDR2: SGHRS and YFSETQ. The trim removed 0 bases at V and 4 bases at J, leaving 6 bases unmatched. The CDR3 loop spans 16 amino acids. CDR3 loop: CASSLGRGLGYNEQFF. The DNA of the CDR3 is TGCGCCAGCAGCTTGGGACGGGGACTAGGGTACAATGAGCAGTTCTTC.

The rearrangement uses TRBV30 and TRBJ2-2; TRBD2 matches at 8 bases. CDR1 GTSNPN and CDR2 SVGIG come from the germline V gene (reference sequence). CDR3 size: 17 residues. V gave up 0 bases and J gave up 5 bases; unmatched junction bases: 11. The CDR3 spells CAWSVTSGRIRTGELFF. The CDR3 region has the DNA TGTGCCTGGAGTGTAACCAGCGGGAGAATCCGAACCGGGGAGCTGTTTTTT.

V is TRBV28 and J is TRBJ2-7, with D unresolved. This CDR3 contains 12 residues. V shed 2 bases and J shed 4 bases, with 6 bases lying between them. CDR1 and CDR2 (germline): MDHEN, SYDVKM. The CDR3 DNA reads as TGTGCCAGCAGTTTAGGCCAGTACGAGCAGTACTTC. Amino acids: CASSLGQYEQYF.

This clonotype was observed a single time. This chain links TRBV12-3 or TRBV12-4 with TRBJ1-5, with D hard to call. V was clipped by 3 bases and J by 5 bases, with 2 bases between them. This CDR3 region has 11 residues. Here the CDR3 reads CASSFDQPQHF. CDR3 in DNA: TGTGCCAGCAGTTTTGATCAGCCCCAGCATTTT.

The rearrangement joins TRBV27 to TRBJ2-1, with 9 bases aligning to TRBD2. The junction had 9 bases not matched to a gene; V was cut back by 5 bases and J by 10 bases. The CDR3 spans 14 residues. The germline V gene has CDR1 MNHEY and CDR2 SMNVEV (reference sequence). As DNA, the CDR3 is TGTGCCAGCAGTACCCGCGGGGCGGGGGGGGAGCAGTTCTTC. This gives the protein CASSTRGAGGEQFF.

The chain employs TRBV15 and TRBJ2-7; no clear D. Germline V gives CDR1 LNHNV, CDR2 YYDKDF (reference sequence). V gave up 3 bases and J gave up 5 bases, with 20 bases separating them. CDR3 length equals 16 residues. The CDR3 here is CATSSQASKGGNEQYF. CDR3 DNA sequence: TGTGCCACCAGCAGTCAGGCCTCGAAAGGTGGCAACGAGCAGTACTTC.

V usage is TRBV11-3 and J usage is TRBJ2-7, with D perhaps matching TRBD1 (6 bases). The germline V and J ends were trimmed by 9 bases and 4 bases, with 16 bases remaining between them. From germline, CDR1 is SGHNT and CDR2 YENEEA. CDR3 length equals 13 residues. CDR3 sequence (DNA): TGTGCCAGGGAGCATCAGGGGACGTACGAGCAGTACTTC. Protein product: CAREHQGTYEQYF.

The gene calls are TRBV30 and TRBJ2-7; unclear D gene. Between the trimmed V and J ends, which lost 4 bases and 3 bases, there was a span of 10 bases. This CDR3 has 12 amino acids. Per germline, CDR1 GTSNPN and CDR2 SVGIG (reference sequence). The CDR3 DNA is TGTGCCTGGATGGGCAACCACTACGAGCAGTACTTC. Its translation is CAWMGNHYEQYF.

V is TRBV20-1 and J is TRBJ1-2, with a weak D call TRBD1 (5 bases). The CDR3 runs to 13 residues. Germline V gene sequence: CDR1 DFQATT, CDR2 SNEGSKA (reference sequence). V was pared by 5 bases and J by 5 bases, with 15 bases between. The CDR3: CSAPSGPSYGYTF. The CDR3 DNA follows: TGCAGTGCTCCCTCGGGACCCAGTTATGGCTACACCTTC.

V gene TRBV23-1 combines with J gene TRBJ2-5; the match to TRBD1 covers 11 bases. TRBV23-1 is treated as an ORF (open reading frame) with a function not yet certain. Trimming cost V 0 bases and J 7 bases; bases outside gene matches: 16. This CDR3 comprises 19 residues. This CDR3 is CASSQSFLRDRGILGTQYF. The CDR3 DNA reads TGCGCCAGCAGTCAATCGTTCCTCCGGGACAGGGGGATACTGGGGACCCAGTACTTC.

This sequence joins TRBV30 and TRBJ2-2; D unclear. V lost 1 base and J 8 bases, leaving 5 bases between the germline ends. CDR3 length equals 11 residues. The germline gives CDR1 GTSNPN, CDR2 SVGIG (reference sequence). The CDR3 is CAWSEPGELFF. DNA of the CDR3: TGTGCCTGGAGTGAGCCGGGGGAGCTGTTTTTT. The whole variable domain, remainder taken from reference TRBV30 and TRBJ2-2, is SQTIHQWPATLVQPVGSPLSLECTVEGTSNPNLYWYRQAAGRGLQLLFYSVGIGQISSEVPQNLSASRPQDRQFILSSKKLLLSDSGFYLCAWSEPGELFFGEGSRLTVL.

The rearrangement uses TRBV18 and TRBJ1-1; TRBD1 matches at 8 bases. The junction had 5 bases not matched to a gene; V was cut back by 5 bases and J by 6 bases. The CDR3 covers 13 residues. Germline CDR1 and CDR2: KGHSH and LQKENI. DNA of the CDR3: TGTGCCAGCTCAGAGACAGGGGTCCCTGAAGCTTTCTTT. Translated, it gives CASSETGVPEAFF.

CDR3 coding DNA: TGTGCCAGCAGCCCCTTCACTGGGACCCTCCGGAGAGATACTGGGGCCAACGTCCTGACTTTC. Its protein is CASSPFTGTLRRDTGANVLTF. V gene TRBV7-3 combines with J gene TRBJ2-6; D may match TRBD1 or TRBD2 (5 bases each). V lost 5 bases and J lost 2, with 28 bases in between. The CDR3 totals 21 residues. In germline, CDR1 is SGHTA, CDR2 FQGTGA.

V usage is TRBV19 and J usage is TRBJ1-2, with 10 bases identical to TRBD1. CDR3 length: 14 amino acids. From germline, CDR1 is LNHDA and CDR2 SQIVND (reference sequence). V gave up 6 bases and J gave up 6 bases; unmatched junction bases: 7. The CDR3 region has the DNA TGTGCCAGTAGGGACGGACAGGGGGAAGATGGCTACACCTTC. Translated: CASRDGQGEDGYTF.

This rearrangement joins TRBV11-1 to TRBJ2-1; the match to TRBD1 covers 7 bases. With 1 base clipped from V and 3 bases from J, the junction kept 9 bases outside the gene matches. The CDR3 runs 17 residues. In germline, CDR1 is SGHAT, CDR2 FQDESV (reference sequence). CDR3: CASSLDFRDSLYNEQFF. In DNA form, the CDR3 reads TGTGCCAGCAGCTTAGACTTCCGGGACAGCCTCTACAATGAGCAGTTCTTC. The full variable domain, with the rest looked up from reference TRBV11-1 and TRBJ2-1, is EAEVAQSPRYKITEKSQAVAFWCDPISGHATLYWYRQILGQGPELLVQFQDESVVDDSQLPKDRFSAERLKGVDSTLKIQPAELGDSAMYLCASSLDFRDSLYNEQFFGPGTRLTVL.

This clonotype has just a few counts. The rearrangement joins TRBV7-2 to TRBJ2-7, with D possibly being TRBD1 (5 bases). The CDR3 totals 14 residues. Germline values: CDR1 SGHTA, CDR2 FQGNSA. The V gene lost 4 bases and the J gene lost 3 bases, with 13 bases spanning the gap. The CDR3 reads CASSSQGGSYEQYF. The DNA for the CDR3 is TGTGCCAGCAGCTCCCAGGGCGGAAGCTACGAGCAGTACTTC.

This chain connects TRBV7-9 to TRBJ1-2; D is ambiguous. The CDR3 extends over 15 amino acids. Trimming took 6 bases from V and 0 from J, leaving 14 bases between them. Germline CDR1 and CDR2: SEHNR and FQNEAQ (reference sequence). CDR3 loop: CASSWGSLANYGYTF. DNA for the CDR3: TGTGCCAGCAGTTGGGGATCCTTAGCTAACTATGGCTACACCTTC.

The CDR3: CASSQFLLTAEKLFF. The CDR3 DNA follows: TGTGCCAGCAGCCAATTCCTTCTGACAGCTGAAAAACTGTTTTTT. The rearrangement uses TRBV4-2 and TRBJ1-4; maybe TRBD1 (5 bases). The germline V gene has CDR1 LGHNA and CDR2 YNFKEQ. The CDR3 totals 15 residues. V lost 2 bases to trimming and J lost 7 bases, with 14 bases between them.

CDR3: CASSTGTEAFF. CDR3 bases: TGTGCCAGCAGTACAGGGACTGAAGCTTTCTTT. The V and J genes are TRBV28 and TRBJ1-1; D is perhaps TRBD1 (6 bases). V lost 5 bases to trimming and J lost 5 bases, with 6 bases between them. The CDR3 sequence is 11 residues long. Germline V lookup: CDR1 MDHEN, CDR2 SYDVKM. Variable domain in full (rest from reference TRBV28 and TRBJ1-1): DVKVTQSSRYLVKRTGEKVFLECVQDMDHENMFWYRQDPGLGLRLIYFSYDVKMKEKGDIPEGYSVSREKKERFSLILESASTNQTSMYLCASSTGTEAFFGQGTRLTVV.

V is TRBV30 and J is TRBJ2-7, with TRBD1 matching 9 bases. Germline V gene sequence: CDR1 GTSNPN, CDR2 SVGIG (reference sequence). V lost 2 bases, J lost 5 bases, and 13 bases stayed unmatched. The CDR3 spans 16 residues. CDR3 in amino acids: CAWSTGPGQGIHEQYF. The CDR3 bases are TGTGCCTGGAGTACCGGTCCGGGACAGGGTATCCACGAGCAGTACTTC.

The rearrangement uses TRBV5-6 and TRBJ2-1, with D possibly matching TRBD2 (5 bases). This CDR3 spans 14 amino acids. Per germline, CDR1 SGHDT and CDR2 YYEEEE. Trimming took 4 bases from V and 6 from J, leaving 14 bases between them. The CDR3 bases are TGTGCCAGCAGCCACTGGTGGCGGGTCAATGAGCAGTTCTTC. It translates to CASSHWWRVNEQFF.

In its sample, this clonotype was seen once. The chain combines TRBV6-6 with TRBJ2-3; D not resolved. Germline CDR1 and CDR2: MNHNY and SVGAGI (reference sequence). Trimming removed 7 bases at V and 0 bases at J, with 8 bases between. There are 13 residues in the CDR3. The CDR3 nucleotides read TGTGCCAGCACCACGGGCAGCACAGATACGCAGTATTTT. Translating gives CASTTGSTDTQYF.

This chain connects TRBV3-1 to TRBJ1-2; D might be TRBD1 (6 bases). This CDR3 is 12 amino acids long. Germline V gene sequence: CDR1 LGHDT, CDR2 YNNKEL (reference sequence). Trimming removed 8 bases from V and 6 bases from J, with 13 bases in between. As DNA, the CDR3 is TGTGCCAGCGGCGGGACACTTGATGGCTACACCTTC. Amino acid sequence: CASGGTLDGYTF.

The chain joins TRBV30 to TRBJ2-3, with unresolved D. V was clipped by 3 bases and J by 0 bases, with 13 bases between them. Germline loops: CDR1 GTSNPN, CDR2 SVGIG (reference sequence). This CDR3 region has 15 residues. CDR3 residues: CAWSQSPDSTDTQYF. DNA for the CDR3: TGTGCCTGGAGCCAGTCGCCGGACAGCACAGATACGCAGTATTTT.

V gene TRBV30 combines with J gene TRBJ2-7, with 7 bases identical to TRBD2. Trimming took 1 base from V and 6 from J; bases not matched to a gene: 9. The V gene's germline CDR1 is GTSNPN and CDR2 SVGIG (reference sequence). CDR3 length: 14 residues. CDR3 protein: CAWSERGRGFEQYF. For the CDR3, the DNA is TGTGCCTGGAGTGAGCGGGGTCGCGGGTTCGAGCAGTACTTC.

The chain couples TRBV3-1 to TRBJ2-5, with D perhaps TRBD2 (5 bases). The length of the CDR3 is 13 residues. Germline loops: CDR1 LGHDT, CDR2 YNNKEL (reference sequence). V was pared by 2 bases and J by 10 bases, with 14 bases between. CDR3 DNA sequence: TGTGCCAGCAGCCAATCCGCGTTTCGGGGCCAGTACTTC. Its translation: CASSQSAFRGQYF.

The chain joins TRBV20-1 to TRBJ2-7; TRBD1 agrees at 10 bases. Trimming cost V 4 bases and J 7 bases; bases outside gene matches: 7. The germline V gene encodes CDR1 DFQATT and CDR2 SNEGSKA (reference sequence). The CDR3 has 13 residues. The CDR3 DNA sequence: TGCAGTGCTATTAGACAGGGGGCGAGGGAGCAGTACTTC. Translated, it gives CSAIRQGAREQYF.